Sequencing of this T cell receptor beta chain was carried out in a study of TIL therapy for anti-PD-1-resistant metastatic lung cancer. Study as a whole: Patients then received nivolumab; progressors got lymphodepletion, TIL and IL-2. Several tumors were EGFR-mutant and two were ALK-rearranged. By whole-exome sequencing, median non-synonymous tumor mutation burden was roughly 1.4 mutations per megabase.

Germline V gives CDR1 SNHLY, CDR2 FYNNEI. This CDR3 comprises 11 residues. Trimming removed 7 bases from V and 1 base from J, with 4 bases in between. This clone was detected a few times. This was the immunoSEQ v3 assay. The protocol was immunoSEQ multiplex PCR, while the TCRdb copy is restricted to in-frame clones and leaves out a portion. The table lists 20,000 or so clones, about two thirds of them singletons. Time point given: pre-treatment sample, taken before nivolumab and TIL therapy. Stage 4 NSCLC adults joined between 2017 and 2020. The sequencing here drew on blood, taken at baseline. This chain joins TRBV2 and TRBJ2-5; D not certain. This clonotype was obtained from a person between 25 and 79 years old with non-small cell lung cancer. CDR3 in DNA: TGTGCCAGCAAGTTCCAAGAGACCCAGTACTTC. Translating gives CASKFQETQYF.